The rows below give T cell receptor beta chains drawn from one sample of a study of blood T cell repertoires in COVID-19. Method: immunoSEQ multiplex PCR; TCRdb's copy keeps in-frame clones and lacks some. The sample shows about 45,000 clones, around 87% of them seen only once. Sequenced input: peripheral blood. These receptors originate from a human donor in a cohort sampled during active COVID-19. The conserved cysteine and the conserved F or W are not part of the CDR3 here. The order of the fields is V gene, J gene, CDR3 protein.

TRBV11-1,TRBJ2-1,ASSLAFSGGGSYNEQF
TRBV3-1/TRBV3-2,TRBJ2-1,ASSQMVGSVGLAAF
TRBV3-1/TRBV3-2,TRBJ2-5,ASSHPSGRKETQY
TRBV29-1,TRBJ1-1,SVSPGQKNTEAF
TRBV5-5,TRBJ1-4,ASSPSGTGDEKLF
TRBV5-1,TRBJ1-2,ASDVGQGEGYT
TRBV11-1,TRBJ2-5,ASSLEGGKTQY
TRBV6-5,TRBJ2-7,ASSLTPSYEQY
TRBV3-1/TRBV3-2,TRBJ2-1,ASSQGRGPYNEQF
TRBV13,TRBJ2-7,ASSTKPGLAGYEQY
TRBV11-1,TRBJ2-3,ASSWTSGTSTDTQY
TRBV27,TRBJ1-2,ASSFNRGRRDYT
TRBV7-9,TRBJ2-7,ASSPHVGAYEQY
TRBV28,TRBJ2-1,ASSGAEFNEQF
TRBV28,TRBJ2-4,ASSLWGRWGGPAKNIQY
TRBV4-2,TRBJ2-1,ASSHPNTGTSFPEQF
TRBV6-5,TRBJ2-2,ATPETANTGELF
TRBV11-3,TRBJ2-3,ASSYPRGTDTQY
TRBV12-3/TRBV12-4,TRBJ1-5,ASSLTLGQPQH
TRBV11-3,TRBJ2-1,ASRLWTSGIWNEQF
TRBV29-1,TRBJ2-5,SVAYQETQY
TRBV19,TRBJ2-7,ASSLRTGPYEQY
TRBV28,TRBJ2-2,ASTSGRGGHTGELF
TRBV28,TRBJ1-5,AVRGGSDQPQH
TRBV9,TRBJ1-6,ASSVDRHNSPLH
TRBV2,TRBJ2-6,ASSIGQAGANVLT
TRBV5-6,TRBJ1-2,ASSSDRGYYGYT
TRBV27,TRBJ2-7,ASSLSGQGDGYEQY
TRBV28,TRBJ1-5,ASTRGNQPQH
TRBV29-1,TRBJ1-3,SVDRDRGNGNTIY
TRBV4-1,TRBJ1-2,ASSQPGQGPGYGYT
TRBV29-1,TRBJ2-1,SVETASFNEQF
TRBV6-5,TRBJ1-4,ASSPQGQSNEKLF
TRBV3-1/TRBV3-2,TRBJ2-7,ASSQAAGVRGEQY
TRBV11-3,TRBJ2-5,ASSAGTSGRGETQY
TRBV5-1,TRBJ2-3,ASSLGQGKDTQY
TRBV3-1/TRBV3-2,TRBJ2-3,ASSQEGNSGSTQY
TRBV15,TRBJ1-3,ATSRAPQNLGNTIY
TRBV24-1,TRBJ2-1,ATSGPGRENANEQF
TRBV10-3,TRBJ2-2,ASSGRDFTGELF
TRBV11-3,TRBJ2-1,ASSPGTGGMNEQF